These T cell receptor beta chains were read from a single sample in a study of cytomegalovirus exposure and HLA in healthy donors. Using immunoSEQ multiplex PCR, the repertoire was profiled, and TCRdb retains in-frame clones only, with some absent. The sample consists of roughly 81,000 clones, roughly 80% of them appearing once. The sequencing sample was made of PBMCs. These receptor sequences come from a boy aged 5-17 years in good health and CMV-seronegative. The CDR3 runs from the conserved cysteine through the conserved F or W. The order of the fields is V gene, CDR3 length, clone size, J gene, D gene, CDR3 protein, CDR3 DNA. D genes are given only for firm matches. Clone size is given for some rows only: seen once, a few or many times, or a class if the clone is expanded.

V: TRBV6-1; length: 15; size: .; J: TRBJ1-2; D: TRBD1; CDR3: CASRVGQGANYGYTF; DNA: TGTGCCAGCAGAGTAGGACAGGGGGCCAACTATGGCTACACCTTC
V: TRBV7-2; length: 13; size: .; J: TRBJ1-1; D: .; CDR3: CASSLVWNTEAFF; DNA: TGTGCCAGCAGCTTAGTATGGAACACTGAAGCTTTCTTT
V: TRBV11-2; length: 16; size: .; J: TRBJ2-7; D: TRBD2; CDR3: CASTLSLASGLYEQYF; DNA: TGTGCCAGCACCCTTTCGCTGGCTAGCGGACTCTACGAGCAGTACTTC
V: TRBV19; length: 14; size: .; J: TRBJ1-6; D: TRBD1; CDR3: CASRDRGINSPLHF; DNA: TGTGCCAGTAGAGACAGGGGAATTAATTCACCCCTCCACTTT
V: TRBV4-3; length: 16; size: few; J: TRBJ1-6; D: TRBD1; CDR3: CASSQGTDRVNSPLHF; DNA: TGCGCCAGCAGCCAAGGCACGGACAGGGTCAATTCACCCCTCCACTTT
V: TRBV7-2; length: 13; size: .; J: TRBJ2-1; D: TRBD2; CDR3: CASSFERGNEQFF; DNA: TGTGCCAGCAGCTTCGAGCGGGGCAATGAGCAGTTCTTC
V: TRBV9; length: 12; size: .; J: TRBJ2-1; D: .; CDR3: CASSVAGFEQFF; DNA: TGTGCCAGCAGCGTAGCCGGGTTTGAGCAGTTCTTC
V: TRBV6-1; length: 14; size: .; J: TRBJ1-6; D: .; CDR3: CASNPGQRNSPLHF; DNA: TGTGCCAGCAACCCCGGGCAGCGGAATTCACCCCTCCACTTT
V: TRBV6-6; length: 16; size: .; J: TRBJ2-5; D: TRBD2; CDR3: CASTPSASGRDVTQYF; DNA: TGTGCCAGCACCCCCTCCGCTAGCGGGAGGGATGTGACCCAGTACTTC
V: TRBV7-9; length: 14; size: .; J: TRBJ1-1; D: TRBD1; CDR3: CASSPGTGITEAFF; DNA: TGTGCCAGCAGCCCCGGGACAGGGATCACTGAAGCTTTCTTT
V: TRBV7-9; length: 16; size: .; J: TRBJ2-1; D: .; CDR3: CASSLWDNPPYNEQFF; DNA: TGTGCCAGCAGCTTATGGGACAACCCCCCCTACAATGAGCAGTTCTTC
V: TRBV14; length: 16; size: .; J: TRBJ1-1; D: TRBD1; CDR3: CASSQGRQGVNTEAFF; DNA: TGTGCCAGCAGCCAAGGGCGACAGGGAGTGAACACTGAAGCTTTCTTT
V: TRBV7-3; length: 13; size: .; J: TRBJ2-2; D: .; CDR3: CASSLNSPGELFF; DNA: TGTGCCAGCAGCTTAAATAGCCCCGGGGAGCTGTTTTTT
V: TRBV7-9; length: 15; size: .; J: TRBJ1-5; D: .; CDR3: CASSSDTLRNQPQHF; DNA: TGTGCCAGCAGTTCCGACACGTTGCGCAATCAGCCCCAGCATTTT
V: TRBV5-6; length: 16; size: .; J: TRBJ2-7; D: TRBD2; CDR3: CASSSSGTSGRSEQYF; DNA: TGTGCCAGCAGCTCTTCCGGGACTAGCGGGAGGAGCGAGCAGTACTTC
V: TRBV29-1; length: 11; size: .; J: TRBJ1-2; D: .; CDR3: CSVEDLYGYTF; DNA: TGCAGCGTTGAAGATCTCTATGGCTACACCTTC
V: TRBV7-6; length: 13; size: .; J: TRBJ2-3; D: .; CDR3: CASSLLSPDTQYF; DNA: TGTGCCAGCAGCTTATTGAGCCCAGATACGCAGTATTTT
V: TRBV28; length: 13; size: .; J: TRBJ1-3; D: .; CDR3: CASSGQLGNTIYF; DNA: TGTGCCAGCAGCGGACAGCTTGGAAACACCATATATTTT
V: TRBV7-2; length: 18; size: .; J: TRBJ2-7; D: TRBD2; CDR3: CASSLVVPLAGGTYEQYF; DNA: TGTGCCAGCAGCTTAGTGGTTCCCCTAGCGGGGGGTACCTACGAGCAGTACTTC
V: TRBV27; length: 14; size: .; J: TRBJ2-4; D: .; CDR3: CASRPSAGWNIQYF; DNA: TGTGCCAGCAGGCCATCGGCAGGGTGGAACATTCAGTACTTC
V: TRBV28; length: 16; size: once; J: TRBJ2-6; D: .; CDR3: CASSFPGANGANVLTF; DNA: TGTGCCAGCAGTTTTCCAGGGGCAAATGGGGCCAACGTCCTGACTTTC
V: TRBV6-1; length: 13; size: .; J: TRBJ2-7; D: TRBD1; CDR3: CASSEGQLYEQYF; DNA: TGTGCCAGCAGTGAGGGACAGCTCTACGAGCAGTACTTC
V: TRBV27; length: 12; size: .; J: TRBJ2-2; D: .; CDR3: CASSLFGGELFF; DNA: TGTGCCAGCAGTTTATTCGGCGGGGAGCTGTTTTTT
V: TRBV7-9; length: 16; size: .; J: TRBJ1-5; D: TRBD1; CDR3: CASSLGGQGYNQPQHF; DNA: TGTGCCAGCAGCTTAGGGGGACAGGGATACAATCAGCCCCAGCATTTT
V: TRBV6-5; length: 15; size: few; J: TRBJ1-5; D: TRBD1; CDR3: CASSYSRDREQPQHF; DNA: TGTGCCAGCAGTTACTCGAGAGACAGGGAGCAGCCCCAGCATTTT
V: TRBV7-3; length: 15; size: .; J: TRBJ1-2; D: .; CDR3: CASSLEGLLGYGYTF; DNA: TGTGCCAGCAGCTTAGAGGGACTCCTCGGGTATGGCTACACCTTC